The 27 T cell receptor beta chains listed next were all sequenced from one sample in a study of T cell changes during pregnancy in multiple sclerosis. Sequenced by immunoSEQ multiplex PCR; TCRdb stores in-frame clones only, minus some. Among about 38,000 clones listed, approximately 93% were seen once. The sample was CD8+ T cells from peripheral blood mononuclear cells, taken in the third trimester of pregnancy. The source of these receptors is a female donor with multiple sclerosis, enrolled in a pregnancy study.

The chain employs TRBV29-1 and TRBJ2-3, with a weak D call TRBD1 (6 bases). V was pared by 0 bases and J by 4 bases, with 14 bases between. This CDR3 is built from 15 residues. Germline V gene sequence: CDR1 SQVTM, CDR2 ANQGSEA. The CDR3 sequence is CSVEETGSGADTQYF. CDR3 coding DNA: TGCAGCGTTGAAGAGACAGGCAGTGGCGCAGATACGCAGTATTTT.

The chain carries TRBV5-1 and TRBJ2-7, with D perhaps matching TRBD2 (7 bases). The germline V gene encodes CDR1 SGHRS and CDR2 YFSETQ. Trimming took 0 bases from V and 0 from J, leaving 10 bases between them. The CDR3 runs 15 residues. CDR3 residues: CASSLGGGHSYEQYF. The CDR3 DNA reads TGCGCCAGCAGCTTGGGGGGGGGACACTCCTACGAGCAGTACTTC. Complete variable domain (other parts from reference TRBV5-1 and TRBJ2-7): KAGVTQTPRYLIKTRGQQVTLSCSPISGHRSVSWYQQTPGQGLQFLFEYFSETQRNKGNFPGRFSGRQFSNSRSEMNVSTLELGDSALYLCASSLGGGHSYEQYFGPGTRLTVT.

The rearrangement joins TRBV11-3 to TRBJ1-1, with D possibly matching TRBD1 (5 bases). Germline CDR1 reads SGHNT; CDR2 reads YENEEA. The ends were cut back, 5 bases at V and 1 base at J, with 14 bases in the middle. The CDR3 loop spans 15 amino acids. The CDR3 nucleotides read TGTGCCAGCAGCCTCTCGGGACTGGAGAACACTGAAGCTTTCTTT. Translating gives CASSLSGLENTEAFF.

In DNA, the CDR3 is TGTGCCAGCAGCTTAGATAAACAGGGGGCCTACGAGCAGTACTTC. Protein sequence: CASSLDKQGAYEQYF. This sequence joins TRBV11-2 and TRBJ2-7; 8 nucleotides align to TRBD1. CDR1 SGHAT and CDR2 FQNNGV come from the germline V gene. The CDR3 consists of 15 residues. V gave up 0 bases and J gave up 2 bases; unmatched junction bases: 3. The full variable domain, in which reference TRBV11-2 and TRBJ2-7 provide the parts outside the CDR3, is EAGVAQSPRYKIIEKRQSVAFWCNPISGHATLYWYQQILGQGPKLLIQFQNNGVVDDSQLPKDRFSAERLKGVDSTLKIQPAKLEDSAVYLCASSLDKQGAYEQYFGPGTRLTVT.

The rearrangement joins TRBV5-8 to TRBJ1-1, with 7 nucleotides matching TRBD1. Trimming took 4 bases from V and 7 from J; bases not matched to a gene: 10. CDR1 and CDR2 from the germline V gene are SGHTS and YDEGEE. This CDR3 is built from 14 residues. DNA of the CDR3: TGTGCCAGCAGCCCCAGGGGGGTGCGGAGTGAAGCTTTCTTT. Protein sequence: CASSPRGVRSEAFF.

This chain uses TRBV19 with TRBJ1-2; no clear D gene. This CDR3 contains 19 residues. Germline lookup yields CDR1 LNHDA and CDR2 SQIVND (reference sequence). Between the trimmed V and J ends, which lost 6 bases and 0 bases, there was a span of 26 bases. CDR3 sequence: CASSGEPPFDTETNYGYTF. CDR3 bases: TGTGCCAGTAGCGGCGAACCTCCCTTCGACACAGAGACTAACTATGGCTACACCTTC.

This chain uses TRBV29-1 with TRBJ2-5, with 8 bases lining up with TRBD2. This CDR3 is 14 amino acids long. The V gene end was trimmed by 2 bases and the J gene end by 4 bases; junction bases not matched to a gene: 6. CDR1 is SQVTM and CDR2 is ANQGSEA in the germline V gene. In nucleotides, the CDR3 is TGCAGCGTTGAAACGGGGGGGTTTGGAGAGACCCAGTACTTC. As protein: CSVETGGFGETQYF.

The CDR3 loop reads CASSPSGTENTGELFF. The DNA for the CDR3 is TGTGCCAGCAGCCCGAGCGGGACTGAGAACACCGGGGAGCTGTTTTTT. The chain employs TRBV4-2 and TRBJ2-2; 7 positions match TRBD2. The CDR3 is made up of 16 amino acids. V gave up 4 bases and J gave up 1 base; unmatched junction bases: 6. Germline assignment: CDR1 LGHNA and CDR2 YNFKEQ.

V and J are TRBV14 and TRBJ2-1; 8 bases are shared with TRBD1. CDR1 is SGHDN, CDR2 FVKESK, per germline. This CDR3 has 15 amino acids. The V gene end was trimmed by 3 bases and the J gene end by 9 bases; junction bases not matched to a gene: 10. The CDR3 region is CASSQTGQVWGEQFF. CDR3 coding DNA: TGTGCCAGCAGCCAGACGGGACAGGTTTGGGGTGAGCAGTTCTTC. The full variable domain, completed using reference TRBV14 and TRBJ2-1, is EAGVTQFPSHSVIEKGQTVTLRCDPISGHDNLYWYRRVMGKEIKFLLHFVKESKQDESGMPNNRFLAERTGGTYSTLKVQPAELEDSGVYFCASSQTGQVWGEQFFGPGTRLTVL.

The rearrangement joins TRBV27 to TRBJ1-1; D is possibly TRBD1 (6 bases). The CDR3 sequence is 15 residues long. Trimming took 0 bases from V and 0 from J, leaving 8 bases between them. CDR1 is MNHEY, CDR2 SMNVEV, per germline (reference sequence). The CDR3 DNA reads as TGTGCCAGCAGTTTATCGGCAGGGGTGAACACTGAAGCTTTCTTT. Translating gives CASSLSAGVNTEAFF.

The chain carries TRBV4-1 and TRBJ1-5; D perhaps matches TRBD1 (5 bases). CDR1 and CDR2 from the germline V gene are MGHRA and YSYEKL. Trimming pared 0 bases from V and 6 bases from J, leaving 9 bases between. CDR3 length equals 14 residues. CDR3: CASSQDPGPQPQHF. CDR3 nucleotides: TGCGCCAGCAGCCAAGATCCAGGGCCTCAGCCCCAGCATTTT.

The chain employs TRBV11-2 and TRBJ2-7; 9 bases are shared with TRBD1. The V segment lost 2 bases and the J segment 4 bases; nucleotides outside the gene matches: 3. This CDR3 contains 14 residues. Germline assignment: CDR1 SGHAT and CDR2 FQNNGV. The CDR3 sequence: CASSLWGQGYEQYF. For the CDR3, the DNA is TGTGCCAGCAGCTTATGGGGACAGGGTTACGAGCAGTACTTC.

The rearrangement uses TRBV4-1 and TRBJ2-5, with 10 bases fitting TRBD2. Germline CDR1 MGHRA, CDR2 YSYEKL. The V and J ends lost 2 bases and 5 bases, in that order; junction bases with no gene match: 5. The CDR3 is made up of 15 amino acids. The DNA for the CDR3 is TGCGCCAGCAGCCAACGTAGCGGGGGGTTCGAGACCCAGTACTTC. Its translation: CASSQRSGGFETQYF.

This rearrangement joins TRBV5-1 to TRBJ2-1, with 9 bases identical to TRBD1. After removal of 2 bases from V and 2 bases from J, the junction contained 5 bases not matched to a gene. Germline V gene lookup returns CDR1 SGHRS and CDR2 YFSETQ. CDR3 size: 16 residues. This CDR3 is CASSLRDRVAYNEQFF. In DNA, the CDR3 is TGCGCCAGCAGCTTAAGGGACAGGGTCGCCTACAATGAGCAGTTCTTC. Full variable domain (remainder filled in from reference TRBV5-1 and TRBJ2-1): KAGVTQTPRYLIKTRGQQVTLSCSPISGHRSVSWYQQTPGQGLQFLFEYFSETQRNKGNFPGRFSGRQFSNSRSEMNVSTLELGDSALYLCASSLRDRVAYNEQFFGPGTRLTVL.

This rearrangement joins TRBV27 to TRBJ2-5, with a tentative D call TRBD2 (5 bases). Germline CDR1 is MNHEY and CDR2 is SMNVEV (reference sequence). V gave up 4 bases and J gave up 2 bases, with 8 bases separating them. This CDR3 contains 13 residues. CDR3 amino acids: CASSSTTQETQYF. The CDR3 bases are TGTGCCAGCAGTTCGACTACTCAAGAGACCCAGTACTTC.

The count of this clone is one. The chain carries TRBV7-2 and TRBJ2-5; 7 bases map to TRBD1. V gave up 2 bases and J gave up 7 bases; unmatched junction bases: 7. The germline gives CDR1 SGHTA, CDR2 FQGNSA. The CDR3 totals 14 residues. The CDR3 region is CASSLRDSQGTQYF. CDR3 DNA: TGTGCCAGCAGCTTACGGGACAGTCAGGGGACCCAGTACTTC.

J is TRBJ2-3 and V is TRBV7-9; 9 nucleotides match TRBD1. The CDR3 runs 15 residues. CDR1 and CDR2 (germline): SEHNR, FQNEAQ (reference sequence). J gave up 3 bases and V 2 bases, and 3 bases lay outside the gene matches. The CDR3 coding sequence is TGTGCCAGCAGCTTAACAGGGGGCTCGACAGATACGCAGTATTTT. This encodes CASSLTGGSTDTQYF.

This sequence joins TRBV5-6 and TRBJ1-2; D uncertain. Germline V gene lookup returns CDR1 SGHDT and CDR2 YYEEEE. CDR3 length: 16 amino acids. Trimming took 4 bases from V and 6 from J, leaving 22 bases between them. The CDR3, as DNA: TGTGCCAGCAGCCCCGCGTTGTCCATAAATGTCGATGGCTACACCTTC. Protein sequence: CASSPALSINVDGYTF.

The chain couples TRBV6-1 to TRBJ2-7; D unclear. CDR1 and CDR2 (germline): MNHNS, SASEGT. The CDR3 has 13 amino acids. V lost 1 base to trimming and J lost 4 bases, with 8 bases between them. Here the CDR3 DNA reads TGTGCCAGCAGTGAAGGAACAGAATACGAGCAGTACTTC. Its translation: CASSEGTEYEQYF.

The genes are TRBV6-5 and TRBJ2-3; 7 bases agree with TRBD1. This CDR3 spans 14 amino acids. Germline V CDR1 and CDR2: MNHEY, SVGAGI. V gave up 6 bases and J gave up 0 bases; unmatched junction bases: 3. As DNA, the CDR3 is TGTGCCAGCAGCGGACAGGTTAGCACAGATACGCAGTATTTT. It specifies CASSGQVSTDTQYF.

This clone was detected only once. This chain joins TRBV9 and TRBJ2-5, with D perhaps matching TRBD2 (7 bases). The germline gives CDR1 SGDLS, CDR2 YYNGEE. V lost 7 bases to trimming and J lost 2 bases, with 12 bases between them. The CDR3 has 13 residues. CDR3 protein: CASEGGEQETQYF. CDR3 bases: TGTGCCAGCGAGGGGGGGGAGCAAGAGACCCAGTACTTC.

This clone was observed once. V usage is TRBV9 and J usage is TRBJ1-2; D is unclear. The CDR3 spans 14 residues. The V end lost 0 bases, the J end lost 4 bases, and 10 bases lay between the germline ends. Germline CDR1 is SGDLS and CDR2 is YYNGEE. For the CDR3, the DNA is TGTGCCAGCAGCGTAGATTCAGTCAGCTATGGCTACACCTTC. Its translation is CASSVDSVSYGYTF. The variable domain in full, with the rest retrieved from reference TRBV9 and TRBJ1-2, is DSGVTQTPKHLITATGQRVTLRCSPRSGDLSVYWYQQSLDQGLQFLIQYYNGEERAKGNILERFSAQQFPDLHSELNLSSLELGDSALYFCASSVDSVSYGYTFGSGTRLTVV.

This chain connects TRBV7-9 to TRBJ2-5; D gene uncertain. V shed 1 base and J shed 2 bases, with 8 bases lying between them. The germline V gene encodes CDR1 SEHNR and CDR2 FQNEAQ (reference sequence). The CDR3 covers 14 residues. The CDR3 bases are TGTGCCAGCAGCTTAGAGTACAGTCAAGAGACCCAGTACTTC. This codes for CASSLEYSQETQYF.

The rearrangement uses TRBV6-1 and TRBJ1-5; 9 bases align to TRBD1. Per germline, CDR1 MNHNS and CDR2 SASEGT. The trim removed 8 bases at V and 0 bases at J, leaving 5 bases unmatched. The CDR3 is made up of 15 amino acids. The CDR3 is CASVWTGDSNQPQHF. CDR3 DNA sequence: TGTGCCAGCGTATGGACAGGGGATAGCAATCAGCCCCAGCATTTT.

This sequence joins TRBV2 and TRBJ1-1; D possibly corresponds to TRBD1 (5 bases). Germline-derived CDR1 and CDR2 are SNHLY and FYNNEI. This CDR3 contains 12 residues. V was shortened by 0 bases and J by 8 bases, with 7 bases between the two germline ends. The chain's CDR3 is CASSEARQEAFF. CDR3 sequence (DNA): TGTGCCAGCAGTGAAGCCCGACAGGAAGCTTTCTTT.

This rearrangement joins TRBV13 to TRBJ2-1, with 8 bases fitting TRBD2. After removal of 5 bases from V and 3 bases from J, the junction contained 6 bases not matched to a gene. The germline CDR1 and CDR2 sequences are PRHDT and FYEKMQ (reference sequence). The CDR3 is 15 amino acids. CDR3: CASSPPAGDYNEQFF. The CDR3, as DNA: TGTGCCAGCAGCCCCCCAGCGGGGGACTACAATGAGCAGTTCTTC.

This clone was seen more than once but under ten times. The V call is TRBV19, the J call TRBJ2-3; TRBD2 aligns across 12 bases. J gave up 5 bases and V 4 bases, and 1 base lay outside the gene matches. Germline values: CDR1 LNHDA, CDR2 SQIVND (reference sequence). This CDR3 spans 14 amino acids. This CDR3 is CASSKGLAGDTQYF. DNA of the CDR3: TGTGCCAGTAGTAAGGGACTAGCGGGAGATACGCAGTATTTT.